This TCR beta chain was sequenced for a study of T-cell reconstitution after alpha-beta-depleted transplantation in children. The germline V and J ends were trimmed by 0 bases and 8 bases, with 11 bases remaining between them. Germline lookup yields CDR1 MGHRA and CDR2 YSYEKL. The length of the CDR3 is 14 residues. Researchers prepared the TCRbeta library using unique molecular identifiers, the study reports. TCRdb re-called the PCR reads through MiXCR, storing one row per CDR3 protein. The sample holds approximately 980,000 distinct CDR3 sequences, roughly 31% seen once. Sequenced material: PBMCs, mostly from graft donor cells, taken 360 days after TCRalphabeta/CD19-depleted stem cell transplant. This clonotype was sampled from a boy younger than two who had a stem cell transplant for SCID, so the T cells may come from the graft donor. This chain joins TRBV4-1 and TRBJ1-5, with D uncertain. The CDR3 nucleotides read TGCGCCAGCAGCCAAGAAGGAGGGTTCAAGCCCCAGCATTTT. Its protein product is CASSQEGGFKPQHF.